Included here is one T cell receptor (beta chain) sequence, with context. This clonotype was detected ten times or more. Its antigen remains undetermined. No base quality values were provided; no much bigger clone lies one nucleotide off. The data are from a study of glioma-infiltrating T cells listed by TCRdb under 2016. In the study overall: Sequencing of TCR alpha- and beta-chain repertoires was performed on glioma tissue, on non-neoplastic brain tissue, and on matched peripheral blood mononuclear cells. Each tissue-infiltrating repertoire was compared with the same patient's peripheral blood repertoire to measure divergence between tissue and blood T-cell populations. The paired cohort comprised three low-grade glioma patients, about eight primary glioblastoma patients and three non-glioma patients contributing non-neoplastic brain tissue. Paper-wide results and their limitations: Tissue and blood shared very few CDR3 sequences, a result attributed to high CDR3 diversity and limited sampling. The group comparisons were based on small numbers of patients: three non-neoplastic, three low-grade glioma and seven or eight glioblastoma patients. VJ-independent divergence between tissue and blood was below expectation in non-neoplastic patients but above expectation in all gliomas, especially low-grade gliomas.

The iRepertoire nested amplicon-rescue multiplex PCR (arm-PCR) platform was used to amplify TCR alpha and beta CDR3 regions from RNA. For one-step reverse transcription and amplification, about 95-450 ng of tissue mRNA or PBMC total RNA was used as input. After bead purification, a secondary multiplex PCR added Illumina adapters, and libraries were gel-purified between 200 and 400 bp. Demultiplexing relied on internal 6-nucleotide barcodes carried by the libraries. Sequencing of libraries was performed on an Illumina MiSeq with 2x220 or 2x250 nucleotide paired-end reads. Per the authors' processing: Paired reads were merged using FLASH 1.2.11 and were aligned to the GRCh37 human genome using BWA-MEM, after which TRA and TRB reads were extracted. For V and J assignment, an IMGT-derived reference of cassette sequences and CDR3 motifs that included pseudogenes was used. Three-frame translation of reads was performed, and productive CDR3s were defined as those with a C...FGXG motif and no stop codons. A clonotype was defined as a unique combination of a V-J cassette pair and a CDR3 amino acid sequence. Hamming distance filtering was applied to reads, with thresholds set by the sequence error rate of each sample in mapped regions. TCRdb trimmed the raw reads at Q25, called clones with MiXCR and kept productive beta chains. A single entry per CDR3 protein holds the most common genes and DNA from its merged rows. None of the V and J calls come from the authors' own analysis; TCRdb made them. Counted in this sample were approximately 90,000 distinct CDR3 sequences; about a quarter of them appeared once. The ten largest clones add up to 6.7% of the sample.

The TCR was taken from a human donor with low-grade glioma or glioblastoma, undergoing nonglioma brain surgery, or in good health (not recorded which). The sequenced sample consisted of glioma tissue, nonneoplastic brain tissue, or PBMCs (not recorded which).

The CDR3 is CASSYGSTGNEKLFF. The sequenced DNA: TGTGCCAGCAGTTATGGGTCGACGGGTAATGAAAAACTGTTTTTT. The chain is assembled from TRBV6-1 and TRBJ1-4; a confident D gene designation cannot be given. Relative to germline, V is 5 bases shorter and J is 4 bases shorter, with 14 bases between their ends. Per the germline V gene, MNHNS is the CDR1 and SASEGT is the CDR2. CDR3 length: 15 amino acids, cysteine to phenylalanine. Only the CDR3 part of the read is kept: 45 bases, read in frame from the first base.